This passage covers 32 T cell receptor beta chains from one sample sequenced in a study of control samples from healthy donors and cancer patients. Using immunoSEQ multiplex PCR, the repertoire was profiled, and TCRdb retains in-frame clones only, with some absent. The sample comprises tens of thousands of clones, approximately 90% of which are singletons, and 14% rests with the top ten. Sequencing input: blood. These receptors all come from a woman in her seventies in good health.

This chain links TRBV5-1 with TRBJ1-1; D might be TRBD1 (5 bases). With 5 bases removed from V and 1 base from J, the gap between germline ends came to 9 bases. CDR3 length: 13 residues. Per the germline V gene, CDR1 is SGHRS and CDR2 is YFSETQ. CDR3 in amino acids: CASRRGKNTEAFF. CDR3 DNA sequence: TGCGCCAGCAGGAGGGGAAAGAACACTGAAGCTTTCTTT.

CDR3 in DNA: TGTGCCAGCAGTGATTGTTGGACAGTCAGCAATCAGCCCCAGCATTTT. Translated, it gives CASSDCWTVSNQPQHF. V and J are TRBV25-1 and TRBJ1-5, with D tentatively TRBD1 (6 bases). CDR3 length equals 16 residues. V lost 3 bases and J lost 1, with 13 bases in between. CDR1 is MGHDK and CDR2 is SYGVNS in the germline V gene.

This sequence joins TRBV20-1 and TRBJ2-7; TRBD2 matches at 11 bases. The J segment lost 9 bases and the V segment lost 6 bases, leaving 4 bases of the junction unmatched. Looked up from germline, CDR1 is DFQATT and CDR2 is SNEGSKA (reference sequence). CDR3 size: 11 residues. For the CDR3, the DNA is TGCAGTGCACTAGCGGGAGAGGGGCAGTACTTC. Translated, it gives CSALAGEGQYF.

This clone has just one count. The chain links TRBV10-3 to TRBJ1-2; 9 bases fit TRBD1. Germline CDR1 and CDR2: ENHRY and SYGVKD. The CDR3 consists of 14 residues. The ends lost 6 bases at V and 8 bases at J; junction bases unmatched: 10. In DNA, the CDR3 is TGTGCCATCAGGCCTACGGGACAGGGCGAAGGCTACACCTTC. Amino acid sequence: CAIRPTGQGEGYTF.

The chain has TRBV5-1 and TRBJ1-1, with D tentatively TRBD1 (5 bases). CDR1 is SGHRS, CDR2 YFSETQ, per germline. This CDR3 spans 13 amino acids. V lost 0 bases and J 10 bases, leaving 13 bases between the germline ends. The CDR3 region is CASSLAGAEGAFF. The CDR3, as DNA: TGCGCCAGCAGCTTGGCCGGGGCAGAGGGAGCTTTCTTT.

The CDR3 loop is CSVDVGGSLTGNTIYF. The CDR3 nucleotides read TGCAGCGTTGACGTAGGGGGCAGCCTTACTGGAAACACCATATATTTT. The J gene is TRBJ1-3, the V gene TRBV29-1; 7 bases line up with TRBD1. Germline V gives CDR1 SQVTM, CDR2 ANQGSEA. This CDR3 region has 16 residues. Trimming took 3 bases from V and 2 from J; bases not matched to a gene: 10.

The J gene is TRBJ2-7, the V gene TRBV15; maybe TRBD2 (6 bases). Germline-derived CDR1 and CDR2 are LNHNV and YYDKDF (reference sequence). The V gene lost 5 bases and the J gene lost 4 bases, with 15 bases spanning the gap. CDR3 size: 14 residues. CDR3 sequence reads: CATSVRDSGYEQYF. DNA for the CDR3: TGTGCCACCAGCGTCCGGGACTCCGGTTACGAGCAGTACTTC. The complete variable domain, with remaining parts taken from reference TRBV15 and TRBJ2-7, reads DAMVIQNPRYQVTQFGKPVTLSCSQTLNHNVMYWYQQKSSQAPKLLFHYYDKDFNNEADTPDNFQSRRPNTSFCFLDIRSPGLGDTAMYLCATSVRDSGYEQYFGPGTRLTVT.

With respect to this clone: Other DNA sequences in this sample translate to the same CDR3. This chain joins TRBV20-1 and TRBJ1-5, with D tentatively TRBD1 (5 bases). The CDR3 has 13 amino acids. Trimming cost V 3 bases and J 1 base, with 7 bases left between them. Germline CDR1 is DFQATT and CDR2 is SNEGSKA (reference sequence). The CDR3 reads CSASPGSNQPQHF. The CDR3 coding sequence is TGCAGTGCTAGTCCAGGGAGCAATCAGCCCCAGCATTTT.

This clone was detected only a few times. CDR3 region: CASSQRGPRDTQYF. CDR3 DNA: TGTGCCAGCAGCCAAAGGGGGCCGAGAGATACGCAGTATTTT. The chain employs TRBV3-1 (or the pseudogene TRBV3-2) and TRBJ2-3; 7 bases agree with TRBD1. The J segment lost 5 bases and the V segment lost 2 bases, leaving 4 bases of the junction unmatched. Germline V gene lookup returns CDR1 LGHDT and CDR2 YNNKEL (reference sequence). The CDR3 is made up of 14 amino acids.

V is TRBV3-1 (or the pseudogene TRBV3-2) and J is TRBJ1-4; TRBD1 is a possible D gene (6 bases). Between the trimmed V and J ends, which lost 0 bases and 8 bases, there was a span of 10 bases. Germline V gives CDR1 LGHDT, CDR2 YNNKEL (reference sequence). The CDR3 has 14 amino acids. The CDR3 loop reads CASSQDRGQEKLFF. As DNA, the CDR3 is TGTGCCAGCAGCCAAGACAGGGGACAAGAAAAACTGTTTTTT.

This sequence joins TRBV5-1 and TRBJ1-6, with a tentative D call TRBD1 (5 bases). Germline V gene sequence: CDR1 SGHRS, CDR2 YFSETQ. This CDR3 contains 13 residues. The germline V and J ends were trimmed by 3 bases and 12 bases, with 13 bases remaining between them. CDR3 bases: TGCGCCAGCAGCTGGGGCTCCGGTGGACCCCTCCACTTT. The encoded protein is CASSWGSGGPLHF. Full variable domain (rest looked up from reference TRBV5-1 and TRBJ1-6): KAGVTQTPRYLIKTRGQQVTLSCSPISGHRSVSWYQQTPGQGLQFLFEYFSETQRNKGNFPGRFSGRQFSNSRSEMNVSTLELGDSALYLCASSWGSGGPLHFGNGTRLTVT.

The rearrangement joins TRBV5-4 to TRBJ2-6; D is ambiguous. The germline V gene has CDR1 SGHNT and CDR2 YYREEE (reference sequence). This CDR3 has 15 residues. Trimming shortened V by 3 bases and J by 0 bases, and 7 bases separated the two germline ends. The CDR3 nucleotides are TGTGCCAGCAGCTGGATGAGCTCTGGGGCCAACGTCCTGACTTTC. This encodes CASSWMSSGANVLTF.

The genes are TRBV9 and TRBJ1-2; D is ambiguous. Trimming left V 0 bases short and J 3 bases short, with 12 bases between. Germline-derived CDR1 and CDR2 are SGDLS and YYNGEE. The CDR3 totals 15 residues. CDR3 sequence: CASSVGLGVHYGYTF. The DNA of the CDR3 is TGTGCCAGCAGCGTAGGACTTGGGGTGCACTATGGCTACACCTTC.

Remarks on this clone: Other nucleotide sequences in the sample specify the same CDR3. J is TRBJ2-4 and V is TRBV19; the D is unclear. CDR3 length: 14 residues. CDR1 and CDR2 from the germline V gene are LNHDA and SQIVND (reference sequence). Trimming pared 3 bases from V and 6 bases from J, leaving 12 bases between. DNA for the CDR3: TGTGCCAGTAGTATTGCTCGAGGTGGAAACATTCAGTACTTC. Encoded protein: CASSIARGGNIQYF.

This sequence joins TRBV7-9 and TRBJ2-5, with D possibly being TRBD2 (6 bases). V lost 3 bases to trimming and J lost 4 bases, with 12 bases between them. The CDR3 spans 14 residues. Germline lookup yields CDR1 SEHNR and CDR2 FQNEAQ (reference sequence). The CDR3 region is CASSFVRGSETQYF. DNA for the CDR3: TGTGCCAGCAGCTTTGTGCGGGGATCAGAGACCCAGTACTTC.

The chain is built from TRBV2 and TRBJ2-1; D may correspond to TRBD1 or TRBD2 (6 bases each). The CDR3 runs to 16 residues. Germline lookup yields CDR1 SNHLY and CDR2 FYNNEI. V was cut by 4 bases and J by 7 bases, with 20 bases left in between. The CDR3 nucleotides are TGTGCCAGCAGTGCCGAAAGGGGGGCCTCGAGGAATGAGCAGTTCTTC. This sequence encodes CASSAERGASRNEQFF.

V and J are TRBV27 and TRBJ1-2; the match to TRBD1 covers 8 bases. CDR1 is MNHEY and CDR2 is SMNVEV in the germline V gene (reference sequence). The CDR3 loop spans 13 amino acids. J gave up 8 bases and V 5 bases, and 7 bases lay outside the gene matches. The CDR3 DNA sequence: TGTGCCAGCAGTACAACGACAGGGGTCGGCTACACCTTC. It encodes CASSTTTGVGYTF.

The J gene is TRBJ2-5, the V gene TRBV5-4; D gene uncertain. This CDR3 has 15 residues. Trimming left V 1 base short and J 3 bases short, with 13 bases between. CDR1 and CDR2 (germline): SGHNT, YYREEE (reference sequence). The CDR3 nucleotides read TGTGCCAGCAGCTTGCCAGGCAGTGGAGAAGAGACCCAGTACTTC. Translated, it gives CASSLPGSGEETQYF.

The rearrangement uses TRBV20-1 and TRBJ1-1; no definite D call. Germline CDR1 is DFQATT and CDR2 is SNEGSKA (reference sequence). The V end was cut by 3 bases, the J end by 8 bases, with 13 bases between. The CDR3 is 12 amino acids. The CDR3 sequence: CSASSGVKEAFF. In DNA form, the CDR3 reads TGCAGTGCTAGTTCCGGGGTCAAAGAAGCTTTCTTT.

The gene calls are TRBV4-1 and TRBJ1-5, with unresolved D. This CDR3 region has 15 residues. Germline V gene lookup returns CDR1 MGHRA and CDR2 YSYEKL. The V and J ends lost 0 bases and 5 bases respectively, with 11 bases between them. The CDR3 loop reads CASSQDLTAHQPQHF. The CDR3 DNA is TGCGCCAGCAGCCAAGACCTCACCGCTCATCAGCCCCAGCATTTT.

This clone was observed a single time. The chain combines TRBV25-1 with TRBJ1-4, with a weak D call TRBD1 (6 bases). This CDR3 is 13 amino acids long. Germline V gene sequence: CDR1 MGHDK, CDR2 SYGVNS. V was cut by 10 bases and J by 8 bases, with 17 bases left in between. CDR3 protein: CATSSGVFEKLFF. The CDR3 coding sequence is TGTGCCACCTCCTCAGGGGTTTTCGAAAAACTGTTTTTT.

In nucleotides, the CDR3 is TGTGCCAGCAGCTTATTTGGGACTACCGTCACAGATACGCAGTATTTT. Encoded protein: CASSLFGTTVTDTQYF. The chain has TRBV7-2 and TRBJ2-3, with TRBD2 identical over 7 bases. Germline trimming cut 2 bases from V and 2 bases from J; bases unmatched to any gene: 7. The CDR3 length is 16 residues. Germline V lookup: CDR1 SGHTA, CDR2 FQGNSA.

In nucleotides, the CDR3 is TGTGCCAGCAGCCAAGATGGCTCCAACTCTGGAAACACCATATATTTT. Translation: CASSQDGSNSGNTIYF. The chain is built from TRBV4-2 and TRBJ1-3; D unresolved. The length of the CDR3 is 16 residues. V was trimmed by 0 bases and J by 0 bases, leaving 9 bases between them. The germline V gene has CDR1 LGHNA and CDR2 YNFKEQ.

This clone was picked up one time. This sequence joins TRBV20-1 and TRBJ2-7; D may correspond to TRBD1 or TRBD2 (5 bases each). In germline, CDR1 is DFQATT, CDR2 SNEGSKA (reference sequence). V was cut by 1 base and J by 6 bases, with 7 bases left in between. The CDR3 spans 11 residues. The CDR3: CSARGGVEQYF. The CDR3 DNA follows: TGCAGTGCTAGAGGAGGGGTCGAGCAGTACTTC.

This clone came up once. J is TRBJ1-1 and V is TRBV27; D is unresolved. Germline V gene sequence: CDR1 MNHEY, CDR2 SMNVEV (reference sequence). With 3 bases removed from V and 4 bases from J, the gap between germline ends came to 12 bases. The CDR3 has 14 residues. The CDR3 nucleotides are TGTGCCAGCAGTTTCTTCAGCGGAGGCACTGAAGCTTTCTTT. Protein sequence: CASSFFSGGTEAFF.

The chain uses TRBV6-5 and TRBJ1-5, with a tentative D call TRBD1 (6 bases). Germline assignment: CDR1 MNHEY and CDR2 SVGAGI. This CDR3 has 13 amino acids. V lost 5 bases and J lost 7, with 12 bases in between. The CDR3 region is CASSRTVGQPQHF. The CDR3 coding sequence is TGTGCCAGCAGTCGGACAGTGGGACAGCCCCAGCATTTT.

This sequence joins TRBV6-6 and TRBJ2-3; 7 positions match TRBD2. The V and J ends lost 6 bases and 1 base, in that order; junction bases with no gene match: 7. The V gene's germline CDR1 is MNHNY and CDR2 SVGAGI (reference sequence). The CDR3 covers 15 residues. CDR3 nucleotides: TGTGCCAGCAGCCCCCAGGCGGGGGGCACAGATACGCAGTATTTT. Translated, it gives CASSPQAGGTDTQYF.

In DNA, the CDR3 is TGTGCCAGCAGTTACTCTTTAGACAGGGGACCCAATCAGCCCCAGCATTTT. This translates into CASSYSLDRGPNQPQHF. The chain is built from TRBV6-2 or TRBV6-3 and TRBJ1-5, with TRBD1 identical over 8 bases. The germline V gene has CDR1 MNHEY and CDR2 SVGEGT. This CDR3 region has 17 residues. The V segment lost 0 bases and the J segment 3 bases; nucleotides outside the gene matches: 7.

This clone came up once. The chain recombines TRBV30 with TRBJ2-1; tentatively, D is TRBD2 (6 bases). Trimming cost V 2 bases and J 1 base, with 12 bases left between them. The CDR3 length is 15 residues. Germline CDR1 and CDR2: GTSNPN and SVGIG (reference sequence). The CDR3 here is CAWSSIGTSYNEQFF. In nucleotides, the CDR3 is TGTGCCTGGAGTTCTATAGGGACTTCCTACAATGAGCAGTTCTTC. Full variable domain (outside the CDR3, taken from reference TRBV30 and TRBJ2-1): SQTIHQWPATLVQPVGSPLSLECTVEGTSNPNLYWYRQAAGRGLQLLFYSVGIGQISSEVPQNLSASRPQDRQFILSSKKLLLSDSGFYLCAWSSIGTSYNEQFFGPGTRLTVL.

Turning to this clone: The conserved phenylalanine or tryptophan is not found at the CDR3 terminus, so this likely reflects a read error. This chain uses TRBV28 with TRBJ1-2; D gene ambiguous. The CDR3 is made up of 11 amino acids. Germline-derived CDR1 and CDR2 are MDHEN and SYDVKM. V lost 2 bases and J 6 bases, leaving 4 bases between the germline ends. CDR3 protein: CASSLNNGYTL. The CDR3 DNA sequence: TGTGCCAGCAGTTTAAACAATGGCTACACCCTC.

J is TRBJ1-1 and V is TRBV18; D gene uncertain. Trimming pared 3 bases from V and 9 bases from J, leaving 14 bases between. The CDR3 extends over 13 amino acids. Looked up from germline, CDR1 is KGHSH and CDR2 is LQKENI. Here the CDR3 DNA reads TGTGCCAGCTCACCTCAGCCCGGGCCACAAGCTTTCTTT. Its translation is CASSPQPGPQAFF. The variable domain in full, completed from reference TRBV18 and TRBJ1-1, reads NAGVMQNPRHLVRRRGQEARLRCSPMKGHSHVYWYRQLPEEGLKFMVYLQKENIIDESGMPKERFSAEFPKEGPSILRIQQVVRGDSAAYFCASSPQPGPQAFFGQGTRLTVV.

This sequence joins TRBV3-1 (or the pseudogene TRBV3-2) and TRBJ1-6; D is possibly TRBD1 (5 bases). The germline V and J ends were trimmed by 1 base and 9 bases, with 10 bases remaining between them. Germline CDR1 reads LGHDT; CDR2 reads YNNKEL (reference sequence). The CDR3 has 14 amino acids. The DNA of the CDR3 is TGTGCCAGCAGCCAAGTCGCAGGGACTTCACCCCTCCACTTT. It encodes CASSQVAGTSPLHF.